This T cell receptor beta chain was recovered during a study of CD8 T cells in ankylosing spondylitis. In making TCR beta libraries, quantitative 5'-RACE with molecular barcodes was used. TCRdb fed the 5' RACE reads into MiXCR, producing one record per CDR3 protein. The sample records around 150,000 distinct CDR3 sequences, around 7.9% being singletons. In its sample, this clonotype was seen many times. Its target is unknown. Findings of the study overall: Both synovial fluid and blood in reactive arthritis had previously been reported to carry some motif variants. As reported, disease-linked clones showed significant enrichment in matched ankylosing spondylitis synovial fluid.

The V gene end was trimmed by 1 base and the J gene end by 1 base; junction bases not matched to a gene: 4. Per the germline V gene, CDR1 is GTSNPN and CDR2 is SVGIG (reference sequence). The CDR3 has 14 residues. The sequencing sample was made of blood, either unsorted or a sorted T cell fraction (not recorded which). The sequence was collected from a female donor with ankylosing spondylitis or in good health (not recorded which). The chain links TRBV30 to TRBJ2-7, with 7 positions matching TRBD2. In DNA, the CDR3 is TGTGCCTGGAGTGGGGGGGGGTCATCCTACGAGCAGTACTTC. Its translation: CAWSGGGSSYEQYF.